These 28 T cell receptor beta chains came from one sample sequenced in a study of T cell changes during pregnancy in multiple sclerosis. Clones were sequenced by immunoSEQ multiplex PCR, and TCRdb holds only the in-frame ones, with some missing. The table lists about 60,000 clones, about nine tenths of them singletons. Sequences were derived from CD4+ T cells from peripheral blood mononuclear cells, sampled in the first trimester of pregnancy. All receptors derive from a female donor with multiple sclerosis, enrolled in a pregnancy study.

The J gene is TRBJ2-3, the V gene TRBV4-1, with TRBD2 identical over 7 bases. The CDR3 totals 16 residues. Trimming cost V 4 bases and J 0 bases; bases outside gene matches: 7. Germline V lookup: CDR1 MGHRA, CDR2 YSYEKL. CDR3 coding DNA: TGCGCCAGCAGCCGACCGACTAGCAGTAGCACAGATACGCAGTATTTT. This codes for CASSRPTSSSTDTQYF.

The chain uses TRBV19 and TRBJ2-2; no definite D call. Trimming pared 4 bases from V and 2 bases from J, leaving 5 bases between. This CDR3 contains 13 residues. Germline CDR1 reads LNHDA; CDR2 reads SQIVND (reference sequence). The CDR3 DNA sequence: TGTGCCAGTAGTAATATTAACACCGGGGAGCTGTTTTTT. This codes for CASSNINTGELFF. Based on the CDR3 plus reference TRBV19 and TRBJ2-2, the full variable domain is DGGITQSPKYLFRKEGQNVTLSCEQNLNHDAMYWYRQDPGQGLRLIYYSQIVNDFQKGDIAEGYSVSREKKESFPLTVTSAQKNPTAFYLCASSNINTGELFFGEGSRLTVL.

Only a few counts were recorded for this clone. V and J are TRBV4-3 and TRBJ1-2, with D unclear. In germline, CDR1 is LGHNA, CDR2 YSLEER. The CDR3 loop spans 13 amino acids. Trimming left V 3 bases short and J 4 bases short, with 9 bases between. The CDR3 DNA reads TGCGCCAGCAGCCAGGAGGCAACCTATGGCTACACCTTC. It specifies CASSQEATYGYTF.

The chain joins TRBV9 to TRBJ1-6; a weak D match, TRBD1 (5 bases). The CDR3 consists of 15 residues. The germline V gene has CDR1 SGDLS and CDR2 YYNGEE. The germline V and J ends were trimmed by 0 bases and 7 bases, with 11 bases remaining between them. The CDR3: CASSVGGRANSPLHF. The CDR3 DNA reads as TGTGCCAGCAGCGTAGGGGGCCGGGCCAATTCACCCCTCCACTTT.

The chain employs TRBV2 and TRBJ2-4; D uncertain. Germline V gene data show CDR1 as SNHLY and CDR2 as FYNNEI. The CDR3 is 12 amino acids. The germline V and J ends were trimmed by 7 bases and 0 bases, with 4 bases remaining between them. The CDR3 here is CASMRAKNIQYF. Here the CDR3 DNA reads TGTGCCAGCATGAGAGCCAAAAACATTCAGTACTTC.

This sequence joins TRBV7-9 and TRBJ2-5; the D gene is possibly TRBD2 (6 bases). The CDR3 spans 15 residues. CDR1 is SEHNR, CDR2 FQNEAQ, per germline (reference sequence). V lost 5 bases, J lost 4 bases, and 17 bases lay in between. CDR3 nucleotides: TGTGCCAGCAGCCCCCCCGGGAGTGGGGCAGAGACCCAGTACTTC. Translating gives CASSPPGSGAETQYF.

The V gene is TRBV10-3, the J gene TRBJ1-1; possibly TRBD1 for D (5 bases). The CDR3 consists of 15 residues. The V gene's germline CDR1 is ENHRY and CDR2 SYGVKD. Trimming removed 4 bases from V and 1 base from J, with 13 bases in between. The CDR3 loop is CAISAGAERNTEAFF. CDR3 nucleotides: TGTGCCATCAGTGCTGGGGCAGAGAGGAACACTGAAGCTTTCTTT.

This sequence joins TRBV25-1 and TRBJ2-5, with TRBD2 as a possible D gene (5 bases). The germline CDR1 and CDR2 sequences are MGHDK and SYGVNS. Trimming shortened V by 4 bases and J by 0 bases, and 6 bases separated the two germline ends. This CDR3 is 13 amino acids long. DNA for the CDR3: TGTGCCAGCAGTGGAGGGTACCAAGAGACCCAGTACTTC. It encodes CASSGGYQETQYF.

The V gene is TRBV6-6, the J gene TRBJ1-4, with 8 bases aligning to TRBD1. Trimming cost V 6 bases and J 14 bases; bases outside gene matches: 5. This CDR3 region has 11 residues. The germline gives CDR1 MNHNY, CDR2 SVGAGI (reference sequence). The CDR3 sequence is CASRTGVALFF. For the CDR3, the DNA is TGTGCCAGCAGGACAGGGGTCGCCCTGTTTTTT.

This clone was detected once. V and J are TRBV5-4 and TRBJ2-5; a possible D gene is TRBD2 (5 bases). Looked up from germline, CDR1 is SGHNT and CDR2 is YYREEE (reference sequence). This CDR3 is built from 14 residues. V was shortened by 4 bases and J by 3 bases, with 13 bases between the two germline ends. CDR3 protein: CASSPEPGKETQYF. DNA of the CDR3: TGTGCCAGCAGCCCGGAGCCGGGGAAAGAGACCCAGTACTTC.

The V and J genes are TRBV19 and TRBJ2-7; 7 bases map to TRBD2. The germline CDR1 and CDR2 sequences are LNHDA and SQIVND (reference sequence). This CDR3 comprises 13 residues. V gave up 5 bases and J gave up 5 bases; unmatched junction bases: 6. CDR3 nucleotides: TGTGCCAGTAGTTCAGCGGGACTAAACGAGCAGTACTTC. As protein: CASSSAGLNEQYF. The full variable domain, its missing parts supplied by reference TRBV19 and TRBJ2-7, is DGGITQSPKYLFRKEGQNVTLSCEQNLNHDAMYWYRQDPGQGLRLIYYSQIVNDFQKGDIAEGYSVSREKKESFPLTVTSAQKNPTAFYLCASSSAGLNEQYFGPGTRLTVT.

The chain employs TRBV4-3 and TRBJ1-6; possibly TRBD1 for D (5 bases). V lost 0 bases and J lost 13, with 10 bases in between. CDR1 LGHNA and CDR2 YSLEER come from the germline V gene. The CDR3 covers 13 residues. The CDR3 coding sequence is TGCGCCAGCAGCCAAGATCCGACAGCGCCCCTCCACTTT. Its protein is CASSQDPTAPLHF.

This clone is a singleton in its sample. This chain connects TRBV5-1 to TRBJ2-3; 8 nucleotides align to TRBD2. Germline V gene lookup returns CDR1 SGHRS and CDR2 YFSETQ. The length of the CDR3 is 16 residues. With V trimmed by 0 bases and J by 6 bases, 9 bases remained unmatched. CDR3 in amino acids: CASSLGSGGPLDTQYF. For the CDR3, the DNA is TGCGCCAGCAGCTTGGGGAGCGGGGGCCCGTTGGATACGCAGTATTTT.

By sample fraction, this clone is medium-sized (0.01 to 0.1%). V is TRBV5-1 and J is TRBJ2-7; TRBD1 matches 7 bases. The CDR3 consists of 16 residues. The germline V gene encodes CDR1 SGHRS and CDR2 YFSETQ. V shed 5 bases and J 5 bases; nucleotides not matched to a gene: 16. The DNA for the CDR3 is TGCGCCAGCAGAGTCGCTAGGGCCTCCAGGGGGAACGAGCAGTACTTC. It yields the protein CASRVARASRGNEQYF.

The rearrangement links TRBV9 to TRBJ1-1; no reliable D call. The CDR3 covers 13 residues. Between the trimmed V and J ends, which lost 0 bases and 4 bases, there was a span of 7 bases. Germline CDR1 and CDR2: SGDLS and YYNGEE. The CDR3 spells CASSVGPSTEAFF. CDR3 bases: TGTGCCAGCAGCGTAGGTCCGAGCACTGAAGCTTTCTTT. Variable domain in full (rest from reference TRBV9 and TRBJ1-1): DSGVTQTPKHLITATGQRVTLRCSPRSGDLSVYWYQQSLDQGLQFLIQYYNGEERAKGNILERFSAQQFPDLHSELNLSSLELGDSALYFCASSVGPSTEAFFGQGTRLTVV.

The chain couples TRBV4-2 to TRBJ1-1, with 8 bases lining up with TRBD1. CDR1 and CDR2 from the germline V gene are LGHNA and YNFKEQ. CDR3 size: 15 residues. V shed 4 bases, J shed 9 bases, and the junction held 13 bases outside the gene matches. This chain's CDR3 is CASSLRAGQGRQAFF. The CDR3 DNA is TGTGCCAGCAGCCTCCGAGCCGGACAGGGACGACAAGCTTTCTTT.

The V and J genes are TRBV11-2 and TRBJ2-7; 10 bases fit TRBD1. CDR1 and CDR2 from the germline V gene are SGHAT and FQNNGV. The J segment lost 4 bases and the V segment lost 0 bases, leaving 12 bases of the junction unmatched. CDR3 length: 18 amino acids. The CDR3 DNA follows: TGTGCCAGCAGCTTAGATCCGGGGGGACAGGGGAACCCTTACGAGCAGTACTTC. Its translation is CASSLDPGGQGNPYEQYF.

J is TRBJ2-1 and V is TRBV30; D perhaps matches TRBD1 (6 bases). V dropped 4 bases and J dropped 9 bases, with 19 bases sitting between them. This CDR3 is built from 14 residues. CDR1 GTSNPN and CDR2 SVGIG come from the germline V gene (reference sequence). In DNA, the CDR3 is TGTGCCTGGAATGCAGAGATGGTAGGGGGTGAGCAGTTCTTC. Its translation: CAWNAEMVGGEQFF.

This rearrangement joins TRBV13 to TRBJ2-7; 7 nucleotides align to TRBD1. Trimming removed 2 bases from V and 4 bases from J; junction bases left unmatched: 2. CDR3 size: 13 residues. Germline V gene sequence: CDR1 PRHDT, CDR2 FYEKMQ (reference sequence). The CDR3 loop is CASSLRQGYEQYF. The CDR3 DNA reads TGTGCCAGCAGCTTACGACAGGGTTACGAGCAGTACTTC.

The chain is built from TRBV9 and TRBJ1-1, with D possibly being TRBD1 (5 bases). CDR1 SGDLS and CDR2 YYNGEE come from the germline V gene. Deletions cut 0 bases from V and 5 bases from J, with 8 bases between. The length of the CDR3 is 13 residues. CDR3: CASSVVGVTEAFF. CDR3 in DNA: TGTGCCAGCAGCGTAGTAGGGGTTACTGAAGCTTTCTTT.

The chain links TRBV27 to TRBJ2-1, with 10 bases identical to TRBD1. CDR3 length: 16 residues. V lost 2 bases, J lost 5 bases, and 6 bases stayed unmatched. Germline V CDR1 and CDR2: MNHEY, SMNVEV (reference sequence). The CDR3 is CASSLQGQGVDNEQFF. In nucleotides, the CDR3 is TGTGCCAGCAGTTTACAAGGACAGGGGGTAGACAATGAGCAGTTCTTC.

DNA for the CDR3: TGTGCCAGCAGCTACAGGACGGGCACTGAAGCTTTCTTT. Translated: CASSYRTGTEAFF. The genes are TRBV7-2 and TRBJ1-1; possibly TRBD1 for D (5 bases). The CDR3 is 13 amino acids. CDR1 SGHTA and CDR2 FQGNSA come from the germline V gene. V was pared by 4 bases and J by 4 bases, with 10 bases between.

V is TRBV19 and J is TRBJ2-6; possible D gene TRBD1, 5 bases. Trimming took off 6 bases at V and 1 base at J, with 10 bases between the two ends. CDR1 and CDR2 (germline): LNHDA, SQIVND (reference sequence). The CDR3 totals 15 residues. In DNA form, the CDR3 reads TGTGCCAGTAGCCCGGCAGGGTCTGGGGCCAACGTCCTGACTTTC. It codes for CASSPAGSGANVLTF.

The V call is TRBV6-6, the J call TRBJ2-5, with 10 nucleotides matching TRBD2. This CDR3 spans 15 amino acids. Unmatched junction bases numbered 12, after V lost 6 bases and J lost 8 bases. Germline V gene lookup returns CDR1 MNHNY and CDR2 SVGAGI (reference sequence). The CDR3 is CASSPQTSGWGTQYF. CDR3 DNA sequence: TGTGCCAGCAGCCCCCAGACTAGCGGGTGGGGTACCCAGTACTTC.

The chain uses TRBV6-1 and TRBJ1-6; 7 nucleotides align to TRBD1. There are 16 residues in the CDR3. CDR1 and CDR2 (germline): MNHNS, SASEGT. Trimming at V came to 0 bases and at J to 7 bases, leaving 6 bases not matched to a gene. CDR3 amino acids: CASSEANRGRNSPLHF. CDR3 sequence (DNA): TGTGCCAGCAGTGAAGCGAACAGGGGAAGAAATTCACCCCTCCACTTT.

This clone has a single count. The J gene is TRBJ2-7, the V gene TRBV4-3, with 8 bases fitting TRBD2. V was clipped by 4 bases and J by 3 bases; unmatched bases: 5. The CDR3 consists of 14 residues. Germline CDR1 and CDR2: LGHNA and YSLEER. CDR3 sequence: CASSLGGGHYEQYF. The CDR3 DNA is TGCGCCAGCAGCCTCGGGGGGGGCCACTACGAGCAGTACTTC.

The rearrangement links TRBV7-9 to TRBJ1-3, with 7 bases matching TRBD1. Trimming took 2 bases from V and 4 from J; bases not matched to a gene: 8. The CDR3 spans 16 residues. The germline V gene encodes CDR1 SEHNR and CDR2 FQNEAQ (reference sequence). CDR3 residues: CASSLPGTEAGNTIYF. CDR3 nucleotide sequence: TGTGCCAGCAGCTTACCTGGGACAGAGGCAGGAAACACCATATATTTT.

The chain recombines TRBV29-1 with TRBJ2-5; D is possibly TRBD2 (5 bases). The V gene's germline CDR1 is SQVTM and CDR2 ANQGSEA. The CDR3 totals 13 residues. Trimming took off 6 bases at V and 4 bases at J, with 15 bases between the two ends. The CDR3, as DNA: TGCAGCGTCGCGGCCGTCGGGATAGAGACCCAGTACTTC. Translation: CSVAAVGIETQYF. Full variable domain (outside the CDR3, taken from reference TRBV29-1 and TRBJ2-5): SAVISQKPSRDICQRGTSLTIQCQVDSQVTMMFWYRQQPGQSLTLIATANQGSEATYESGFVIDKFPISRPNLTFSTLTVSNMSPEDSSIYLCSVAAVGIETQYFGPGTRLLVL.